This entry lists 26 T cell receptor beta chains sequenced from one sample in a study of long-term antiretroviral therapy in people with HIV. immunoSEQ v3.0 was run at survey level. The protocol was immunoSEQ multiplex PCR, while the TCRdb copy is restricted to in-frame clones and leaves out a portion. There are about 25,000 clones in the sample; more than 75% occur only once, and roughly 4.9% lies in the top ten. This specimen consisted of unsorted PBMCs, obtained 0.5 years after starting antiretroviral therapy. All receptors derive from a woman in her forties with HIV.

In this sample, this clone turned up a few times. The chain uses TRBV27 and TRBJ2-1; D is uncertain. Trimming stripped 7 bases from V and 9 bases from J, with 13 bases between. Germline V gives CDR1 MNHEY, CDR2 SMNVEV (reference sequence). The CDR3 spans 12 residues. CDR3 residues: CASKTQDGEQFF. The CDR3 DNA sequence: TGTGCCAGCAAGACGCAGGATGGTGAGCAGTTCTTC.

This clone was seen a few times. The CDR3 reads CASSFTGDLSPLHF. In DNA form, the CDR3 reads TGTGCCAGCAGCTTTACAGGGGATCTGTCACCCCTCCACTTT. The chain joins TRBV7-9 to TRBJ1-6; 7 bases map to TRBD1. V lost 3 bases, J lost 10 bases, and 6 bases stayed unmatched. CDR3 length: 14 amino acids. Germline CDR1 reads SEHNR; CDR2 reads FQNEAQ (reference sequence).

J is TRBJ2-3 and V is TRBV6-4; no definite D call. This CDR3 contains 14 residues. CDR1 is MRHNA and CDR2 is SNTAGT in the germline V gene. Trimming removed 4 bases from V and 4 bases from J, with 12 bases in between. The chain's CDR3 is CASSVTPSADTQYF. For the CDR3, the DNA is TGTGCCAGCAGTGTGACCCCTTCGGCAGATACGCAGTATTTT.

The chain couples TRBV5-1 to TRBJ2-2; D uncertain. There are 14 residues in the CDR3. V lost 4 bases and J lost 2, with 9 bases in between. The germline V gene encodes CDR1 SGHRS and CDR2 YFSETQ. The CDR3 protein is CASSDPDNTGELFF. CDR3 DNA sequence: TGCGCCAGCAGCGACCCGGACAACACCGGGGAGCTGTTTTTT. The whole variable domain, filled in from reference TRBV5-1 and TRBJ2-2, reads KAGVTQTPRYLIKTRGQQVTLSCSPISGHRSVSWYQQTPGQGLQFLFEYFSETQRNKGNFPGRFSGRQFSNSRSEMNVSTLELGDSALYLCASSDPDNTGELFFGEGSRLTVL.

The chain combines TRBV29-1 with TRBJ2-1; TRBD2 agrees at 9 bases. The CDR3 has 14 amino acids. Germline CDR1 and CDR2: SQVTM and ANQGSEA. With V trimmed by 5 bases and J by 7 bases, 9 bases remained unmatched. CDR3 nucleotides: TGCAGCGTTATCTCTAGCGGGGTGGGGAATGAGCAGTTCTTC. Its translation: CSVISSGVGNEQFF.

The chain joins TRBV7-2 to TRBJ2-3; maybe TRBD1 (5 bases). V was trimmed by 2 bases and J by 3 bases, leaving 12 bases between them. There are 15 residues in the CDR3. Germline CDR1 reads SGHTA; CDR2 reads FQGNSA. DNA of the CDR3: TGTGCCAGCAGCTTAACCCAGGGTTTAACAGATACGCAGTATTTT. It is translated as CASSLTQGLTDTQYF.

This chain links TRBV5-1 with TRBJ2-3; D might be TRBD1 or TRBD2, each matching 5 bases. The CDR3 runs 14 residues. V lost 10 bases and J 3 bases, leaving 18 bases between the germline ends. CDR1 SGHRS and CDR2 YFSETQ come from the germline V gene. The CDR3 DNA is TGCGCCTGTCATGAGGGGCGCGGTACAGATACGCAGTATTTT. This translates into CACHEGRGTDTQYF.

The rearrangement uses TRBV29-1 and TRBJ1-4; 7 positions match TRBD1. CDR1 and CDR2 from the germline V gene are SQVTM and ANQGSEA. The trim removed 4 bases at V and 11 bases at J, leaving 16 bases unmatched. The CDR3 is 15 residues long. The CDR3 coding sequence is TGCAGCGTTGGCACTTCGACAGGGAGTGGGGAGAAACTGTTTTTT. Translated, it gives CSVGTSTGSGEKLFF.

This clone was counted once. CDR3 coding DNA: TGCGCCAGCAGCCATATAACAGGGGGCTCTGGAAACACCATATATTTT. It encodes CASSHITGGSGNTIYF. The chain combines TRBV4-3 with TRBJ1-3; 8 nucleotides agree with TRBD1. This CDR3 is built from 16 residues. The V gene end was trimmed by 3 bases and the J gene end by 0 bases; junction bases not matched to a gene: 4. Looked up from germline, CDR1 is LGHNA and CDR2 is YSLEER.

The chain links TRBV2 to TRBJ2-2; D remains ambiguous. Trimming took 2 bases from V and 8 from J, leaving 6 bases between them. CDR3 length equals 12 residues. Germline-derived CDR1 and CDR2 are SNHLY and FYNNEI. The CDR3 DNA reads as TGTGCCAGCAGTGAATTTTGGGGGGAGCTGTTTTTT. Translating gives CASSEFWGELFF.

This chain uses TRBV10-3 with TRBJ2-3, with 15 nucleotides matching TRBD2. V lost 0 bases to trimming and J lost 3 bases; unmatched junction nucleotides: 7. The V gene's germline CDR1 is ENHRY and CDR2 SYGVKD. The CDR3 is 19 residues long. The CDR3 loop is CAISESWTSGGALTDTQYF. The CDR3 coding sequence is TGTGCCATCAGTGAGTCCTGGACTAGCGGGGGGGCCCTGACAGATACGCAGTATTTT.

The chain uses TRBV11-3 and TRBJ2-7; TRBD1 matches at 9 bases. Per germline, CDR1 SGHNT and CDR2 YENEEA. V was pared by 5 bases and J by 1 base, with 6 bases of the junction left unmatched. This CDR3 has 15 amino acids. For the CDR3, the DNA is TGTGCCAGCAGCGGGGGGACAGGGATGTCCTACGAGCAGTACTTC. This gives the protein CASSGGTGMSYEQYF. The variable domain in full, completed from reference TRBV11-3 and TRBJ2-7, reads EAGVVQSPRYKIIEKKQPVAFWCNPISGHNTLYWYLQNLGQGPELLIRYENEEAVDDSQLPKDRFSAERLKGVDSTLKIQPAELGDSAVYLCASSGGTGMSYEQYFGPGTRLTVT.

The V gene is TRBV29-1, the J gene TRBJ2-3, with TRBD2 matching 13 bases. Trimming cost V 8 bases and J 1 base; bases outside gene matches: 9. Germline loops: CDR1 SQVTM, CDR2 ANQGSEA. CDR3 size: 16 residues. DNA of the CDR3: TGCAGCTTCCTTGGACTAGCGGGGGTGGGCACAGATACGCAGTATTTT. This sequence encodes CSFLGLAGVGTDTQYF.

This clone was seen a few times. The chain has TRBV11-2 and TRBJ2-2; tentatively, D is TRBD1 (5 bases). The V and J ends lost 1 base and 2 bases respectively, with 5 bases between them. From germline, CDR1 is SGHAT and CDR2 FQNNGV. The CDR3 has 14 residues. The CDR3 region is CASSLGTNTGELFF. The DNA for the CDR3 is TGTGCCAGCAGCTTAGGGACAAACACCGGGGAGCTGTTTTTT.

V usage is TRBV7-9 and J usage is TRBJ2-5, with 8 positions matching TRBD1. Per germline, CDR1 SEHNR and CDR2 FQNEAQ (reference sequence). The junction had 7 bases not matched to a gene; V was cut back by 5 bases and J by 5 bases. This CDR3 contains 14 residues. The CDR3 region is CASSAPGGRETQYF. In DNA, the CDR3 is TGTGCCAGCAGCGCCCCAGGGGGCAGGGAGACCCAGTACTTC. Filled out from reference TRBV7-9 and TRBJ2-5, the complete variable domain reads DTGVSQNPRHKITKRGQNVTFRCDPISEHNRLYWYRQTLGQGPEFLTYFQNEAQLEKSRLLSDRFSAERPKGSFSTLEIQRTEQGDSAMYLCASSAPGGRETQYFGPGTRLLVL.

V usage is TRBV5-5 and J usage is TRBJ2-5, with D possibly TRBD1 on 6 matching bases. Germline-derived CDR1 and CDR2 are SGHKS and YYEKEE (reference sequence). There are 14 residues in the CDR3. V lost 4 bases, J lost 5 bases, and 15 bases lay in between. The CDR3 DNA sequence: TGTGCCAGCAGCGCTACCGGACAGCCGGAGACCCAGTACTTC. Protein product: CASSATGQPETQYF.

This clone has more than one count but fewer than ten. The rearrangement joins TRBV27 to TRBJ1-5, with D tentatively TRBD1 (6 bases). Trimming took 6 bases from V and 5 from J, leaving 11 bases between them. Germline V lookup: CDR1 MNHEY, CDR2 SMNVEV (reference sequence). The CDR3 loop spans 13 amino acids. The CDR3 reads CASSGGFYQPQHF. DNA of the CDR3: TGTGCCAGCAGCGGGGGCTTTTATCAGCCCCAGCATTTT.

The count of this clone is one. V gene TRBV11-2 combines with J gene TRBJ1-3, with a weak D call TRBD1 (5 bases). Germline loops: CDR1 SGHAT, CDR2 FQNNGV. The CDR3 runs 18 residues. With 0 bases removed from V and 7 bases from J, the gap between germline ends came to 22 bases. This CDR3 reads CASSLDLWKGPKANTIYF. As DNA, the CDR3 is TGTGCCAGCAGCTTAGATCTTTGGAAGGGGCCGAAAGCCAACACCATATATTTT.

This clone has a handful of counts. The gene calls are TRBV30 and TRBJ2-7, with D perhaps TRBD1 (5 bases). Germline CDR1 reads GTSNPN; CDR2 reads SVGIG (reference sequence). CDR3 size: 12 residues. Trimming stripped 3 bases from V and 4 bases from J, with 10 bases between. CDR3 in amino acids: CAWSEDTYEQYF. CDR3 DNA sequence: TGTGCCTGGAGCGAGGACACGTACGAGCAGTACTTC.

This clone was observed a single time. The rearrangement uses TRBV10-1 and TRBJ1-4; unclear D gene. V lost 3 bases and J lost 0, with 8 bases in between. The CDR3 is 15 residues long. Germline V gene lookup returns CDR1 WNHNN and CDR2 SYGVQD (reference sequence). The DNA of the CDR3 is TGCGCCAGCAGTGATCGGGTGGCAACTAATGAAAAACTGTTTTTT. Amino acid sequence: CASSDRVATNEKLFF.

The sample holds a few counts of this clone. V is TRBV7-2 and J is TRBJ1-5, with no clear D. Trimming pared 1 base from V and 0 bases from J, leaving 13 bases between. Germline lookup yields CDR1 SGHTA and CDR2 FQGNSA. The CDR3 spans 17 residues. The CDR3: CASSLELAAYSNQPQHF. The CDR3 DNA reads TGTGCCAGCAGCTTAGAATTGGCGGCCTATAGCAATCAGCCCCAGCATTTT.

The chain couples TRBV28 to TRBJ2-7; D unresolved. The V end was cut by 7 bases, the J end by 2 bases, with 15 bases between. The CDR3 length is 14 residues. Germline V gene data show CDR1 as MDHEN and CDR2 as SYDVKM. CDR3 coding DNA: TGTGCCAGCACGAACCGGTTGTCAGCCTACGAGCAGTACTTC. As protein: CASTNRLSAYEQYF.

The chain is built from TRBV27 and TRBJ1-5; 7 bases match TRBD1. Trimming took 7 bases from V and 3 from J; bases not matched to a gene: 9. In germline, CDR1 is MNHEY, CDR2 SMNVEV (reference sequence). CDR3 length equals 15 residues. In DNA form, the CDR3 reads TGTGCCAGCACTCAGCGAGGGGGCACCAATCAGCCCCAGCATTTT. Translation: CASTQRGGTNQPQHF.

This clone has only a few counts. The J gene is TRBJ1-3, the V gene TRBV25-1, with a tentative D call TRBD1 (5 bases). Deletions cut 1 base from V and 0 bases from J, with 10 bases between. The CDR3 totals 16 residues. Germline assignment: CDR1 MGHDK and CDR2 SYGVNS. The CDR3 DNA reads TGTGCCAGCAGTGAATCGGACATTCGCTCTGGAAACACCATATATTTT. Translating gives CASSESDIRSGNTIYF. The full variable domain, with the rest looked up from reference TRBV25-1 and TRBJ1-3, is EADIYQTPRYLVIGTGKKITLECSQTMGHDKMYWYQQDPGMELHLIHYSYGVNSTEKGDLSSESTVSRIRTEHFPLTLESARPSHTSQYLCASSESDIRSGNTIYFGEGSWLTVV.

The chain has TRBV30 and TRBJ2-3; 7 bases agree with TRBD1. Germline V CDR1 and CDR2: GTSNPN, SVGIG (reference sequence). V shed 2 bases and J 2 bases; nucleotides not matched to a gene: 1. This CDR3 is built from 13 residues. DNA for the CDR3: TGTGCCTGGAGTAGGGGGCACACAGATACGCAGTATTTT. This sequence encodes CAWSRGHTDTQYF.

The chain couples TRBV4-2 to TRBJ1-1; 9 bases are a match to TRBD1. Per the germline V gene, CDR1 is LGHNA and CDR2 is YNFKEQ. Germline trimming cut 3 bases from V and 7 bases from J; bases unmatched to any gene: 9. CDR3 length: 15 amino acids. This chain's CDR3 is CASSHVDRGSNEAFF. CDR3 nucleotide sequence: TGTGCCAGCAGCCATGTGGACAGGGGCAGCAATGAAGCTTTCTTT.